This T cell receptor beta chain was profiled in a study of blood T cell repertoires in COVID-19 (dated by TCRdb to 2020 to 2021). Concerning the study at large: The collaborator samples originated in the United States, Italy and Spain and spanned the acute and convalescent phases of COVID-19. The samples were drawn from the first 160 participants of the ongoing ImmuneRACE study and from 1,254 subjects provided by 6 global collaborators. A freely available public database, intended as a resource for researchers studying the immune response to SARS-CoV-2, is where the repertoires were released. Subjects who had been exposed to COVID-19, were actively infected with it, or had recovered from it provided the deeply sampled blood TCRbeta repertoires that made up the dataset. The material from the prospective study consisted of cDNA or gDNA derived from T cells, B-cell-depleted T cells, or PBMCs. A de-identified subject ID, COVID-19 status, age in years and sex were almost always included in the sample metadata. HLA class I and class II types, where available, came from metadata supplied by the sample provider rather than from assay-based typing. Summary of the overall study and its limitations: The quantity of clinical and demographic metadata differed by source and by participant and was supplied without curation.

The germline V gene sets CDR1 to SGHVS and CDR2 to FQNEAQ. From the cysteine through the phenylalanine, the CDR3 covers 15 amino acids. Of the read, only the CDR3 DNA is kept; its 45 bases are in frame from base 1. V gives up 1 base and J gives up 1 base, and the segment between their germline ends measures 10 bases. Each collaborating institution followed its own protocols to collect whole blood in K2EDTA tubes. For TCRbeta analysis, collaborators shipped samples as frozen whole blood, isolated PBMCs, or DNA extracted from either of those sample types. TCRbeta CDR3 regions were amplified from genomic DNA by means of the immunoSEQ Assay, a bias-controlled multiplex PCR. Processing in the source paper ran as follows. Nucleated cell counts per sample were estimated from amplification of reference gene primers within the assay. Sequence reads were collapsed and filtered to measure the absolute abundance of every unique TCRbeta CDR3 rearrangement. For each sample, productive Simpson clonality was calculated as the square root of Simpson's diversity index across productive rearrangements. In TCRdb, the immuneACCESS table is reduced to in-frame sequences with V and J assigned. These tables do not hold every clone; where another copy was compared, an unresolved V gene accounts for under half, and the others remain unexplained. V and J calls and clone size are copied from that table; D and trimming were computed from the DNA. Within this sample are about 25,000 clones, with roughly 85% of them counted one time only. Together, the top ten hold approximately 20% of the sample.

Concerning this clone: Its antigen remains undetermined. No quality values exist for individual bases; no much larger clone is one base distant.

The receptor comes from a man in his 70s in a cohort sampled during active COVID-19. The sample comprised peripheral blood. The V and J genes are TRBV7-8 and TRBJ1-1, with TRBD1 as a weak D call on 6 bases. Here is the DNA: TGTGCCAGCAGCTTAGGGGACACGAGGAACACTGAAGCTTTCTTT. Translated, it reads CASSLGDTRNTEAFF.